Sequencing of this TCR beta chain was carried out in a study of T cell responses to AZD1222 COVID-19 vaccine. Study conclusions and caveats: A mostly white British donor set with more females was recruited, and clonal diversity was possibly underestimated. Seropositive at baseline were only six AZD1222 recipients.

With respect to this clone: Its specificity is unknown. Relative to the germline gene, one junction end is altered; a read error may explain this.

Germline CDR1 SGHDN, CDR2 FVKESK. The CDR3 consists of 16 residues. Produced via immunoSEQ multiplex PCR; TCRdb's table is partial and in-frame only. The table shows around 99,000 clones, with over 75% occurring only once. The sample here was peripheral blood, taken 28 days after the second AZD1222 dose. The sequence was obtained from an adult who received the AZD1222 COVID-19 vaccine. The J gene is TRBJ1-6, the V gene TRBV14, with a tentative D call TRBD1 (6 bases). CDR3 residues: CASSLDQDSYSSPLHF. The CDR3 DNA reads TGTGCCAGCAGTCTCGACCAGGACAGTTATAGTTCACCCCTCCACTTT.